A single sample gave rise to the 24 T cell receptor beta chains below, sequenced in a study of T cell responses to AZD1222 COVID-19 vaccine. The protocol was immunoSEQ multiplex PCR, while the TCRdb copy is restricted to in-frame clones and leaves out a portion. The sample shows fewer than 130,000 clones, around 94% of them seen only once. Sequences were derived from peripheral blood, sampled on day 0 of AZD1222 vaccination. These receptors came from an adult in good health.

The table lists this clone with a count of one. The chain recombines TRBV11-2 with TRBJ1-1; maybe TRBD1 (5 bases). This CDR3 spans 14 amino acids. The V gene lost 5 bases and the J gene lost 1 base, with 11 bases spanning the gap. Per the germline V gene, CDR1 is SGHAT and CDR2 is FQNNGV. The CDR3 reads CASSIRDTNTEAFF. The CDR3 nucleotides read TGTGCCAGCAGCATCAGGGATACGAACACTGAAGCTTTCTTT.

The chain is built from TRBV19 and TRBJ2-7; 10 nucleotides match TRBD1. The CDR3 is 14 amino acids. Germline V gene lookup returns CDR1 LNHDA and CDR2 SQIVND (reference sequence). V lost 4 bases, J lost 2 bases, and 2 bases stayed unmatched. CDR3 DNA sequence: TGTGCCAGTAGTAGGACAGGGGGTGCCTACGAGCAGTACTTC. This gives the protein CASSRTGGAYEQYF.

The chain employs TRBV7-3 and TRBJ1-3, with D possibly matching TRBD1 (6 bases). V lost 4 bases and J lost 0, with 16 bases in between. This CDR3 comprises 17 residues. Germline lookup yields CDR1 SGHTA and CDR2 FQGTGA. The CDR3 bases are TGTGCCAGCAGCTCCCTTCCGACAGGTCACTCTGGAAACACCATATATTTT. This sequence encodes CASSSLPTGHSGNTIYF.

V is TRBV10-3 and J is TRBJ2-7, with 11 positions matching TRBD2. V lost 2 bases to trimming and J lost 4 bases; unmatched junction nucleotides: 4. The germline gives CDR1 ENHRY, CDR2 SYGVKD. The CDR3 covers 15 residues. The CDR3 region is CAISETRTSGYEQYF. The CDR3, as DNA: TGTGCCATCAGTGAGACGAGGACTAGCGGGTACGAGCAGTACTTC.

The chain links TRBV5-1 to TRBJ2-3; TRBD1 is a possible D gene (5 bases). The germline V gene encodes CDR1 SGHRS and CDR2 YFSETQ. The CDR3 runs to 14 residues. Trimming stripped 4 bases from V and 0 bases from J, with 9 bases between. The CDR3 spells CASSLDRSTDTQYF. The CDR3 bases are TGCGCCAGCAGCCTAGACAGAAGCACAGATACGCAGTATTTT.

The chain employs TRBV7-9 and TRBJ1-4; 10 bases match TRBD1. V shed 5 bases, J shed 6 bases, and the junction held 3 bases outside the gene matches. The V gene's germline CDR1 is SEHNR and CDR2 FQNEAQ (reference sequence). This CDR3 contains 14 residues. The CDR3 spells CASSVGQGDEKLFF. The CDR3 nucleotides read TGTGCCAGCAGCGTAGGACAGGGGGATGAAAAACTGTTTTTT. Drawing the rest from reference TRBV7-9 and TRBJ1-4, the complete variable domain is DTGVSQNPRHKITKRGQNVTFRCDPISEHNRLYWYRQTLGQGPEFLTYFQNEAQLEKSRLLSDRFSAERPKGSFSTLEIQRTEQGDSAMYLCASSVGQGDEKLFFGSGTQLSVL.

The chain's CDR3 is CASSLALDRAYGYTF. In DNA form, the CDR3 reads TGTGCCAGCAGCTTAGCGCTGGACAGGGCCTATGGCTACACCTTC. The chain has TRBV7-2 and TRBJ1-2; 8 bases are a match to TRBD1. The CDR3 spans 15 residues. The germline V gene has CDR1 SGHTA and CDR2 FQGNSA. The V gene end was trimmed by 0 bases and the J gene end by 4 bases; junction bases not matched to a gene: 4.

This clone was seen a few times. The J gene is TRBJ2-7, the V gene TRBV11-3; 7 bases align to TRBD2. The length of the CDR3 is 17 residues. The germline CDR1 and CDR2 sequences are SGHNT and YENEEA. J lost 0 bases, V lost 3 bases, and 11 bases had no gene match. The CDR3 DNA sequence: TGTGCCAGCAGCTTGGGGTGGGAGGGGCAGAGCTCCTACGAGCAGTACTTC. Its translation: CASSLGWEGQSSYEQYF.

This clone was detected once. The chain links TRBV30 to TRBJ2-1, with D possibly matching TRBD2 (7 bases). CDR1 and CDR2 (germline): GTSNPN, SVGIG (reference sequence). CDR3 size: 14 residues. Between the trimmed V and J ends, which lost 8 bases and 6 bases, there was a span of 20 bases. CDR3 sequence reads: CAGGGGVNSNEQFF. The CDR3 nucleotides are TGTGCCGGGGGGGGCGGGGTCAACTCCAATGAGCAGTTCTTC.

The CDR3 DNA reads as TGTGCCAGCTCAACTAGCACAGATACGCAGTATTTT. It codes for CASSTSTDTQYF. This chain uses TRBV18 with TRBJ2-3; D is unclear. The germline V and J ends were trimmed by 5 bases and 0 bases, with 3 bases remaining between them. Germline V gene sequence: CDR1 KGHSH, CDR2 LQKENI. This CDR3 has 12 amino acids.

The rearrangement links TRBV5-1 to TRBJ2-7; 8 bases fit TRBD1. V lost 4 bases and J lost 5; bases outside the gene matches: 8. The CDR3 runs 14 residues. Germline V gives CDR1 SGHRS, CDR2 YFSETQ. CDR3 nucleotide sequence: TGCGCCAGCAGCGGGTGGACAGGGTCCAACGAGCAGTACTTC. This gives the protein CASSGWTGSNEQYF.

The J gene is TRBJ2-1, the V gene TRBV10-1; D tentatively reads TRBD1 or TRBD2 (5 bases each). CDR1 and CDR2 from the germline V gene are WNHNN and SYGVQD (reference sequence). V lost 3 bases and J 8 bases, leaving 14 bases between the germline ends. This CDR3 comprises 14 residues. This chain's CDR3 is CASSDGGLGDEQFF. CDR3 sequence (DNA): TGCGCCAGCAGTGATGGTGGATTGGGGGATGAGCAGTTCTTC.

The rearrangement uses TRBV2 and TRBJ1-5; D is perhaps TRBD1 (6 bases). The germline CDR1 and CDR2 sequences are SNHLY and FYNNEI. The V end lost 11 bases, the J end lost 6 bases, and 17 bases lay between the germline ends. This CDR3 comprises 13 residues. CDR3 sequence: CAGGRGFGQPQHF. CDR3 bases: TGTGCCGGGGGAAGGGGGTTTGGTCAGCCCCAGCATTTT.

The CDR3 loop is CASGLDRSQETQYF. The CDR3 DNA reads TGTGCTAGTGGTTTGGACAGGAGCCAAGAGACCCAGTACTTC. V and J are TRBV12-5 and TRBJ2-5; a possible D gene is TRBD1 (5 bases). Germline loops: CDR1 LGHNT, CDR2 FRNRAP. The ends were cut back, 1 base at V and 1 base at J, with 7 bases in the middle. The CDR3 consists of 14 residues.

The chain is built from TRBV20-1 and TRBJ1-2, with a tentative D call TRBD1 (5 bases). The CDR3 is made up of 15 amino acids. V was pared by 3 bases and J by 8 bases, with 22 bases between. Germline lookup yields CDR1 DFQATT and CDR2 SNEGSKA (reference sequence). The CDR3, as DNA: TGCAGTGCTAGTCGGCCCTCGGGGCAGCTATGGGGCTACACCTTC. Its translation: CSASRPSGQLWGYTF.

The table lists this clone with a count of one. This sequence joins TRBV13 and TRBJ1-1, with D possibly TRBD1 on 5 matching bases. Trimming removed 4 bases at V and 3 bases at J, with 18 bases between. Germline V lookup: CDR1 PRHDT, CDR2 FYEKMQ (reference sequence). CDR3 size: 16 residues. CDR3 in amino acids: CASSYGRWGTHTEAFF. CDR3 nucleotides: TGTGCCAGCAGCTACGGACGGTGGGGGACTCACACTGAAGCTTTCTTT.

This chain joins TRBV19 and TRBJ1-5, with D unclear. Germline assignment: CDR1 LNHDA and CDR2 SQIVND (reference sequence). The V end was cut by 3 bases, the J end by 1 base, with 7 bases between. The CDR3 runs to 14 residues. This chain's CDR3 is CASSMLRSNQPQHF. The DNA of the CDR3 is TGTGCCAGTAGTATGCTGCGCAGCAATCAGCCCCAGCATTTT.

The chain recombines TRBV11-2 with TRBJ1-1; no firm D call. Trimming removed 5 bases at V and 5 bases at J, with 12 bases between. CDR3 size: 13 residues. From germline, CDR1 is SGHAT and CDR2 FQNNGV. CDR3 DNA sequence: TGTGCCAGCAGCACCGGGCAGGAGACTGAAGCTTTCTTT. The encoded protein is CASSTGQETEAFF.

CDR3 in amino acids: CASSLSSTGGAYEQYF. The CDR3 bases are TGTGCCAGCAGTTTATCGAGCACAGGAGGTGCGTACGAGCAGTACTTC. The chain combines TRBV27 with TRBJ2-7; D could derive from TRBD1 or TRBD2 (5 bases each). This CDR3 region has 16 residues. Germline V lookup: CDR1 MNHEY, CDR2 SMNVEV (reference sequence). The germline V and J ends were trimmed by 0 bases and 4 bases, with 16 bases remaining between them.

This clone was seen a single time. This rearrangement joins TRBV4-1 to TRBJ2-5; 7 bases are shared with TRBD2. This CDR3 region has 15 residues. Per the germline V gene, CDR1 is MGHRA and CDR2 is YSYEKL. Trimming removed 1 base from V and 1 base from J; junction bases left unmatched: 3. In DNA form, the CDR3 reads TGCGCCAGCAGCCAAGTGGGCGGGGGCCAAGAGACCCAGTACTTC. Its protein is CASSQVGGGQETQYF.

The count of this clone is one. The chain has TRBV24-1 and TRBJ2-1; no firm D call. This CDR3 is 14 amino acids long. The germline V gene encodes CDR1 KGHDR and CDR2 SFDVKD. V was clipped by 7 bases and J by 0 bases, with 9 bases between them. CDR3 sequence: CATSPRGSYNEQFF. Here the CDR3 DNA reads TGTGCCACCAGCCCACGCGGCTCCTACAATGAGCAGTTCTTC.

This clone is a singleton in its sample. The chain joins TRBV5-1 to TRBJ1-2; 8 nucleotides agree with TRBD1. CDR1 is SGHRS and CDR2 is YFSETQ in the germline V gene. The length of the CDR3 is 15 residues. Unmatched junction bases numbered 14, after V lost 3 bases and J lost 10 bases. CDR3 nucleotides: TGCGCCAGCAGCTCAGGGGGCAGAGAGAGGCCCTACTACACCTTC. It translates to CASSSGGRERPYYTF.

The genes are TRBV6-6 and TRBJ1-2; perhaps TRBD1 as D (6 bases). Looked up from germline, CDR1 is MNHNY and CDR2 is SVGAGI (reference sequence). Trimming took 6 bases from V and 3 from J, leaving 14 bases between them. This CDR3 contains 14 residues. CDR3 protein: CASRSGVEDYGYTF. CDR3 bases: TGTGCCAGCAGATCAGGGGTAGAAGACTATGGCTACACCTTC.

V usage is TRBV15 and J usage is TRBJ2-7; D remains ambiguous. V lost 1 base to trimming and J lost 3 bases, with 13 bases between them. The V gene's germline CDR1 is LNHNV and CDR2 YYDKDF (reference sequence). The CDR3 has 15 residues. The CDR3 spells CATSRVLGFVYEQYF. The CDR3 DNA reads as TGTGCCACCAGCAGAGTGTTGGGGTTTGTCTACGAGCAGTACTTC.